This T cell receptor (beta chain) was captured in a study of blood T cell repertoires in COVID-19. As for the study in general: Sources were T cells, B-cell-depleted T cells, or PBMCs; the material itself was cDNA or gDNA.

The V and J ends lost 10 bases and 2 bases respectively, with 17 bases between them. This CDR3 contains 14 residues. Germline assignment: CDR1 MNHEY and CDR2 SVGAGI. Residents of 24 US areas, aged about 18 to 89 years, made up the participants. Produced via immunoSEQ multiplex PCR; TCRdb's table is partial and in-frame only. The sample includes around 330,000 clones, approximately 81% of them seen just once. The clonotype was recovered from a woman under 40 who had been exposed to COVID-19. V gene TRBV6-5 combines with J gene TRBJ1-1; tentatively, D is TRBD1 (6 bases). The sample was PBMCs or T cells enriched from blood (not recorded which). The CDR3, as DNA: TGTGCCACCCAACCAGGGGAGTTTAACACTGAAGCTTTCTTT. Its translation: CATQPGEFNTEAFF.